The 18 T cell receptor beta chains below were found in one sample sequenced in a study of T cell responses to AZD1222 COVID-19 vaccine. Method: immunoSEQ multiplex PCR; TCRdb's copy keeps in-frame clones and lacks some. The table includes about 100,000 clones, about 93% detected once. This sample comprised peripheral blood, obtained on day 0 of AZD1222 vaccination. The receptors derive from an adult in good health.

This sequence joins TRBV4-1 and TRBJ2-1; 7 positions agree with TRBD1. The CDR3 sequence is 17 residues long. The V segment lost 0 bases and the J segment 9 bases; nucleotides outside the gene matches: 14. Germline V lookup: CDR1 MGHRA, CDR2 YSYEKL. CDR3 region: CASSQDERPGGRGEQFF. The CDR3 bases are TGCGCCAGCAGCCAAGATGAAAGGCCAGGGGGAAGGGGTGAGCAGTTCTTC.

The rearrangement links TRBV27 to TRBJ1-6; D is unclear. Trimming cost V 3 bases and J 5 bases, with 8 bases left between them. The germline gives CDR1 MNHEY, CDR2 SMNVEV (reference sequence). There are 14 residues in the CDR3. The DNA for the CDR3 is TGTGCCAGCAGTTTTTTACAGCATAATTCACCCCTCCACTTT. This translates into CASSFLQHNSPLHF.

The V call is TRBV10-3, the J call TRBJ2-7, with TRBD2 identical over 13 bases. The CDR3 is 15 amino acids. V shed 3 bases and J 4 bases; nucleotides not matched to a gene: 3. Germline V gene sequence: CDR1 ENHRY, CDR2 SYGVKD. CDR3 in amino acids: CAISERTSGSYEQYF. The DNA of the CDR3 is TGTGCCATCAGTGAAAGGACTAGCGGGAGTTACGAGCAGTACTTC.

CDR3 nucleotide sequence: TGCGCCAGCAGCTCGGGACAGGGGGCGAGTTCACCCCTCCACTTT. As protein: CASSSGQGASSPLHF. The chain has TRBV5-1 and TRBJ1-6; TRBD1 agrees at 12 bases. Germline trimming cut 3 bases from V and 9 bases from J; bases unmatched to any gene: 4. Germline CDR1 SGHRS, CDR2 YFSETQ. This CDR3 has 15 amino acids.

Here the CDR3 DNA reads TGTGCCAGCTCCCAAGGCAATAATCAGCCCCAGCATTTT. Protein: CASSQGNNQPQHF. The chain recombines TRBV12-3 or TRBV12-4 with TRBJ1-5, with D unresolved. V was pared by 8 bases and J by 4 bases, with 12 bases between. The length of the CDR3 is 13 residues.

The genes are TRBV11-2 and TRBJ2-2; tentative D call: TRBD2 (5 bases). This CDR3 is 16 amino acids long. CDR1 is SGHAT and CDR2 is FQNNGV in the germline V gene. V lost 6 bases and J lost 5, with 19 bases in between. This chain's CDR3 is CASSKVSAPGTGELFF. CDR3 coding DNA: TGTGCCAGCAGTAAAGTTTCCGCACCGGGAACCGGGGAGCTGTTTTTT.

This clone was observed a single time. The J gene is TRBJ2-5, the V gene TRBV30, with 12 bases matching TRBD2. The CDR3 extends over 15 amino acids. The germline CDR1 and CDR2 sequences are GTSNPN and SVGIG (reference sequence). J gave up 2 bases and V 2 bases, and 3 bases lay outside the gene matches. Written as DNA, the CDR3 is TGTGCCTGGAGTCCGACTAGCGGGAGACAAGAGACCCAGTACTTC. Its translation: CAWSPTSGRQETQYF.

The chain joins TRBV30 to TRBJ1-1; a possible D gene is TRBD1 (6 bases). This CDR3 has 13 amino acids. Germline V gene data show CDR1 as GTSNPN and CDR2 as SVGIG (reference sequence). The ends were cut back, 2 bases at V and 6 bases at J, with 13 bases in the middle. In DNA, the CDR3 is TGTGCCTGGAGTCAGGGGCTTACCGCTGAAGCTTTCTTT. The encoded protein is CAWSQGLTAEAFF.

This chain uses TRBV7-2 with TRBJ2-5; weak D call: TRBD2 (5 bases). V lost 4 bases and J lost 7, with 28 bases in between. The CDR3 extends over 18 amino acids. Germline-derived CDR1 and CDR2 are SGHTA and FQGNSA. CDR3 sequence: CASSSHPSDKRSPGTQYF. In nucleotides, the CDR3 is TGTGCCAGCAGCTCACATCCTTCCGATAAGCGGTCTCCGGGGACCCAGTACTTC.

Only one count was recorded for this clone. CDR3 in amino acids: CASSLSGRSGELFF. The CDR3 DNA follows: TGTGCCAGCAGTTTATCAGGGAGAAGCGGGGAGCTGTTTTTT. The chain has TRBV27 and TRBJ2-2; the D gene is possibly TRBD2 (5 bases). The germline V and J ends were trimmed by 0 bases and 7 bases, with 9 bases remaining between them. CDR3 length: 14 amino acids. Looked up from germline, CDR1 is MNHEY and CDR2 is SMNVEV (reference sequence).

The chain is built from TRBV12-3 or TRBV12-4 and TRBJ2-2, with D tentatively TRBD2 (5 bases). V gave up 8 bases and J gave up 5 bases, with 12 bases separating them. The CDR3 loop spans 13 amino acids. The CDR3 sequence: CASSNGVTGELFF. CDR3 DNA sequence: TGTGCCAGCTCTAACGGGGTAACCGGGGAGCTGTTTTTT.

This chain links TRBV27 with TRBJ2-3; perhaps TRBD2 as D (5 bases). Trimming removed 5 bases from V and 6 bases from J, with 15 bases in between. Germline values: CDR1 MNHEY, CDR2 SMNVEV (reference sequence). CDR3 length equals 14 residues. The CDR3 protein is CASSHGPGSDTQYF. As DNA, the CDR3 is TGTGCCAGCAGTCACGGACCGGGGAGTGATACGCAGTATTTT.

The V call is TRBV3-1 (or the pseudogene TRBV3-2), the J call TRBJ1-4; 7 bases map to TRBD1. The CDR3 is 16 amino acids. CDR1 is LGHDT, CDR2 YNNKEL, per germline (reference sequence). The J segment lost 8 bases and the V segment lost 2 bases, leaving 11 bases of the junction unmatched. CDR3 sequence (DNA): TGTGCCAGCAGCCAATTTCAGGGGGGTTTGAGCGAAAAACTGTTTTTT. This codes for CASSQFQGGLSEKLFF.

This clone came up once. The gene calls are TRBV27 and TRBJ1-2; 10 bases agree with TRBD1. This CDR3 has 15 residues. Germline lookup yields CDR1 MNHEY and CDR2 SMNVEV (reference sequence). V was pared by 5 bases and J by 4 bases, with 7 bases of the junction left unmatched. CDR3 amino acids: CASSPGTGVGYGYTF. For the CDR3, the DNA is TGTGCCAGCAGTCCCGGGACAGGGGTCGGCTATGGCTACACCTTC.

This rearrangement joins TRBV19 to TRBJ1-5, with unresolved D. The CDR3 length is 13 residues. Trimming pared 9 bases from V and 6 bases from J, leaving 15 bases between. CDR1 is LNHDA and CDR2 is SQIVND in the germline V gene (reference sequence). CDR3 in DNA: TGTGCCAGCTCATCCTCGGGAGGTCAGCCCCAGCATTTT. This gives the protein CASSSSGGQPQHF.

This clone occurred a few times. The chain has TRBV15 and TRBJ2-7; D call uncertain. V lost 0 bases and J lost 9, with 9 bases in between. The germline V gene has CDR1 LNHNV and CDR2 YYDKDF (reference sequence). There are 12 residues in the CDR3. The CDR3 bases are TGTGCCACCAGCAGAGACCAGCAAGGGCAGTACTTC. It specifies CATSRDQQGQYF.

This clone was detected only a few times. This chain joins TRBV5-8 and TRBJ2-1; D gene uncertain. The CDR3 extends over 15 amino acids. Deletions cut 0 bases from V and 0 bases from J, with 7 bases between. The germline CDR1 and CDR2 sequences are SGHTS and YDEGEE. CDR3 residues: CASSLAPSSYNEQFF. CDR3 DNA: TGTGCCAGCAGCTTGGCACCGAGCTCCTACAATGAGCAGTTCTTC.

The V gene is TRBV15, the J gene TRBJ1-3; D gene ambiguous. Trimming removed 5 bases at V and 0 bases at J, with 8 bases between. Germline CDR1 LNHNV, CDR2 YYDKDF (reference sequence). The CDR3 extends over 14 amino acids. The CDR3 DNA reads TGTGCCACCAGCTTTCAGAACTCTGGAAACACCATATATTTT. The encoded protein is CATSFQNSGNTIYF.